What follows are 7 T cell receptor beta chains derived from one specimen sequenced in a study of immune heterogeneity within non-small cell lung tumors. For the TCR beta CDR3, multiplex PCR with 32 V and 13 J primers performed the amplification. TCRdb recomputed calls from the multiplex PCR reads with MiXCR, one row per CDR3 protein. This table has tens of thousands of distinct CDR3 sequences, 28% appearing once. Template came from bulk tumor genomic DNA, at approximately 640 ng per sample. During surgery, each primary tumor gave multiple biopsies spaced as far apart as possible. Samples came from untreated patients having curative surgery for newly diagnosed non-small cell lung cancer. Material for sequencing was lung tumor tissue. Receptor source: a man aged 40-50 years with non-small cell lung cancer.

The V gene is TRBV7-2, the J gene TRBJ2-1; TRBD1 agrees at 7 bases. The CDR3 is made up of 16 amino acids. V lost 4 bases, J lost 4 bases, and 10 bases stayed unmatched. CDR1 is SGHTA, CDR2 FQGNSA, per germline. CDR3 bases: TGTGCCAGCAGCTCTAATCCGGGACAGCTTTACAATGAGCAGTTCTTC. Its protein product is CASSSNPGQLYNEQFF.

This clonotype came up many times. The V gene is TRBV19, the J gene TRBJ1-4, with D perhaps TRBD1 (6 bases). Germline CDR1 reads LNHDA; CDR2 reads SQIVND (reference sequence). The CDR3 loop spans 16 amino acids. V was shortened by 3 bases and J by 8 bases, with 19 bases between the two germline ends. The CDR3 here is CASSIGGGRFPEKLFF. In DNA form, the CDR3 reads TGTGCCAGTAGTATTGGGGGGGGGCGCTTCCCCGAAAAACTGTTTTTT.

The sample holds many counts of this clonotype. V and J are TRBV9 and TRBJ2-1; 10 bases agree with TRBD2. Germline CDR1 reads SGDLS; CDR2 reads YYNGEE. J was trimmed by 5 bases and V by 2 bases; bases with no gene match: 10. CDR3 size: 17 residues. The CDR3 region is CASSVRYGLAENNEQFF. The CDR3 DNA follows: TGTGCCAGCAGCGTCCGATACGGACTAGCGGAGAACAATGAGCAGTTCTTC.

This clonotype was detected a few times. This chain's CDR3 is CATSSGGVGTGISGNTIYF. DNA for the CDR3: TGTGCCACCAGTTCCGGTGGCGTCGGGACAGGGATCTCTGGAAACACCATATATTTT. This chain uses TRBV24-1 with TRBJ1-3; 9 nucleotides line up with TRBD1. J lost 0 bases, V lost 6 bases, and 14 bases had no gene match. CDR1 is KGHDR, CDR2 SFDVKD, per germline. The CDR3 is 19 residues long.

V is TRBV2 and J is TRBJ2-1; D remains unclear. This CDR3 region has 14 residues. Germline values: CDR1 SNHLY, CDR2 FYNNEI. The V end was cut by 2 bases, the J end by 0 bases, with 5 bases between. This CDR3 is CASSESGSYNEQFF. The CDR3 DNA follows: TGTGCCAGCAGTGAAAGTGGCTCCTACAATGAGCAGTTCTTC.

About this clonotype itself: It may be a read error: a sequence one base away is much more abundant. The CDR3 loop reads CARSLGQNNSPLHF. Written as DNA, the CDR3 is TGTGCCAGAAGCTTGGGACAGAACAATTCACCCCTCCACTTT. V usage is TRBV5-4 and J usage is TRBJ1-6; TRBD1 agrees at 7 bases. The CDR3 is 14 residues long. Germline lookup yields CDR1 SGHNT and CDR2 YYREEE (reference sequence).

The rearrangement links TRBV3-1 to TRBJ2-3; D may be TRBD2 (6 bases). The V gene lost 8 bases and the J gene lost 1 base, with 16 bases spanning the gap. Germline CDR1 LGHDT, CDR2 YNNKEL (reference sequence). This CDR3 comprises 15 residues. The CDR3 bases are TGTGCCAGCGCAAGGCGGGGCGGAGGCACAGATACGCAGTATTTT. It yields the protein CASARRGGGTDTQYF.